This T cell receptor (beta chain) was captured by sequencing in a study of shared clonotypes between healthy human individuals. Germline V gene sequence: CDR1 SGHNT, CDR2 YYREEE (reference sequence). This CDR3 has 16 residues. Trimming cost V 4 bases and J 3 bases; bases outside gene matches: 11. CD4+ cells underwent separation, giving CD45RA+ naive and CD45RA-negative memory subsets. This table comes from immunoSEQ multiplex PCR, and its TCRdb copy is limited to in-frame clones, with some not included. The sample lists more than 2,000,000 clones, approximately 95% seen once, with about 0.39% in the top ten.

The TCR sequence derives from a man aged 18-30 years in good health. Some clones in this sample may be carry-over from other donors' samples. Sequenced input: naive CD4+ T cells from PBMCs. As for subset: CD45RA+ positively selected. The chain carries TRBV5-4 and TRBJ2-7, with TRBD2 matching 9 bases. In DNA form, the CDR3 reads TGTGCCAGCAGCCCTTCTGCTAGCGGGGTGAACTACGAGCAGTACTTC. Protein sequence: CASSPSASGVNYEQYF.